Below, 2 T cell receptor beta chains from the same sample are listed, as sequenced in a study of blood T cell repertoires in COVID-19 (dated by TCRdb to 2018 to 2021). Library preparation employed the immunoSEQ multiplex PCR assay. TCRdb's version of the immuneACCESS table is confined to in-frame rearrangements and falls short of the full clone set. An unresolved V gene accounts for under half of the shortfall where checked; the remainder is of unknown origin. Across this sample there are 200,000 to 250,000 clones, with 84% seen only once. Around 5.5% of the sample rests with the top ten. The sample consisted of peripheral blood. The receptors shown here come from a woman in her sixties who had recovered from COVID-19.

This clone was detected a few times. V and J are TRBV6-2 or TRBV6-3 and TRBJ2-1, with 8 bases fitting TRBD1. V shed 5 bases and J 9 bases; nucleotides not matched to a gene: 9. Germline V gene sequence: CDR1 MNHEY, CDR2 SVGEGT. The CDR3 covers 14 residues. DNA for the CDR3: TGTGCCAGCAGTACCGGACAGGGTTCGGGTGAGCAGTTCTTC. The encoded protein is CASSTGQGSGEQFF.

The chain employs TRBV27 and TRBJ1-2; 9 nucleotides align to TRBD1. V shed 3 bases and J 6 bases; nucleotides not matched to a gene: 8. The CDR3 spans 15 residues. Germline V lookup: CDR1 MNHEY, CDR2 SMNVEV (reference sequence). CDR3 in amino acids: CASSFPSTGGDGYTF. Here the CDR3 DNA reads TGTGCCAGCAGTTTCCCTTCGACAGGGGGAGATGGCTACACCTTC.